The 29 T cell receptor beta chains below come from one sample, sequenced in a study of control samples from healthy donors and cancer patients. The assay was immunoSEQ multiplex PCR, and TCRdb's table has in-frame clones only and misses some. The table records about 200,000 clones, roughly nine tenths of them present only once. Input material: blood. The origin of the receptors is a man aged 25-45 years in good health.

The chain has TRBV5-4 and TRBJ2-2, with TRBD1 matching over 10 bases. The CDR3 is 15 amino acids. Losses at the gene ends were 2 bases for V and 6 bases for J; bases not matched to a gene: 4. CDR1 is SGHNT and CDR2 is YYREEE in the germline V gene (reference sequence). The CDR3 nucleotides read TGTGCCAGCAGCTTAGGAGGGACAGGGGCCGGGGAGCTGTTTTTT. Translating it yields CASSLGGTGAGELFF.

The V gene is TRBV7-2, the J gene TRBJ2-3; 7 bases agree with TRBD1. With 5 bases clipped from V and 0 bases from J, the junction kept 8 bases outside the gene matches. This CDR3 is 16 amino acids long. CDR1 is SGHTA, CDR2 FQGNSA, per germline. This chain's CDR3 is CASSPQGTASTDTQYF. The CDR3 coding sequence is TGTGCCAGCAGCCCCCAGGGGACAGCTAGCACAGATACGCAGTATTTT.

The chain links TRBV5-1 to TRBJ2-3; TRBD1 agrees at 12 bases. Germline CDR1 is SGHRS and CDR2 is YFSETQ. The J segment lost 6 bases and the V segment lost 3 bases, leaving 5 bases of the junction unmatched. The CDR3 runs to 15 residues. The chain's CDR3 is CASSWGTGGGDTQYF. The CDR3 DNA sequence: TGCGCCAGCAGCTGGGGGACAGGGGGCGGCGATACGCAGTATTTT.

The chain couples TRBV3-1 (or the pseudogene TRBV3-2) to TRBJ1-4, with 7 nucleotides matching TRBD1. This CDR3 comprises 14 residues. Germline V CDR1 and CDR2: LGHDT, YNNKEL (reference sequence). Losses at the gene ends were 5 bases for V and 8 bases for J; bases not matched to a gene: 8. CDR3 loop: CASSSKGAGEKLFF. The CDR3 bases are TGTGCCAGCAGCTCTAAGGGGGCCGGGGAAAAACTGTTTTTT.

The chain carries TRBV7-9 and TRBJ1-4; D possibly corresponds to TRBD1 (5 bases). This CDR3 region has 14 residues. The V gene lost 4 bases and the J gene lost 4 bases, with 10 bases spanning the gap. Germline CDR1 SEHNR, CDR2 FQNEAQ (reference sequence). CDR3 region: CASSSGGVNEKLFF. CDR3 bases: TGTGCCAGCAGCTCTGGGGGGGTTAATGAAAAACTGTTTTTT.

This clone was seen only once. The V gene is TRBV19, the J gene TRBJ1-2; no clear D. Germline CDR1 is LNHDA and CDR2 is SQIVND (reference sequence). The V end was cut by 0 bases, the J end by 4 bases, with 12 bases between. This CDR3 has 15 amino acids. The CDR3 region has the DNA TGTGCCAGTAGTATAGATCCGAGTCGTGCCTATGGCTACACCTTC. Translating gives CASSIDPSRAYGYTF.

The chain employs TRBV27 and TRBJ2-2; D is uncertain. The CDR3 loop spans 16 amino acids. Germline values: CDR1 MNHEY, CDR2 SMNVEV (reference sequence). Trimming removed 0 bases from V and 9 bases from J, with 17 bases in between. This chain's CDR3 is CASSLSTDSRRRELFF. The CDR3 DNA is TGTGCCAGCAGTTTATCGACCGACTCCCGAAGGAGGGAGCTGTTTTTT.

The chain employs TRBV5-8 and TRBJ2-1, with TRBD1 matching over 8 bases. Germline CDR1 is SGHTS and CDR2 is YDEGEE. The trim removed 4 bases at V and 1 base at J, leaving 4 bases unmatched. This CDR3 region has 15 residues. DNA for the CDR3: TGTGCCAGCAGCCGCGACAGGGGATCCTACAATGAGCAGTTCTTC. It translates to CASSRDRGSYNEQFF. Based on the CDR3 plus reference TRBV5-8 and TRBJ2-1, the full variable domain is EAGVTQSPTHLIKTRGQQATLRCSPISGHTSVYWYQQALGLGLQFLLWYDEGEERNRGNFPPRFSGRQFPNYSSELNVNALELEDSALYLCASSRDRGSYNEQFFGPGTRLTVL.

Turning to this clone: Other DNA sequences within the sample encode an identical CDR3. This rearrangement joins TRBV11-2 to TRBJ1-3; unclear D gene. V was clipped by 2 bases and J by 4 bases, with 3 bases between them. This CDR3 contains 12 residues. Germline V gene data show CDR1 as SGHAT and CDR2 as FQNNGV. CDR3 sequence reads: CASSLSGNTIYF. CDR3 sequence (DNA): TGTGCCAGCAGCTTATCAGGAAACACCATATATTTT.

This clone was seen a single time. CDR3 protein: CASSLSADQPQHF. In DNA form, the CDR3 reads TGTGCCAGTAGTCTTTCCGCCGATCAGCCCCAGCATTTT. V and J are TRBV19 and TRBJ1-5; D call uncertain. The V gene lost 5 bases and the J gene lost 5 bases, with 10 bases spanning the gap. CDR1 and CDR2 (germline): LNHDA, SQIVND (reference sequence). This CDR3 spans 13 amino acids.

The CDR3 here is CASTALASGGHTGELFF. CDR3 bases: TGTGCCAGCACCGCCTTAGCGTCGGGGGGCCACACCGGGGAGCTGTTTTTT. The chain couples TRBV27 to TRBJ2-2; TRBD2 might be the D (7 bases). The germline V and J ends were trimmed by 7 bases and 3 bases, with 21 bases remaining between them. CDR1 and CDR2 from the germline V gene are MNHEY and SMNVEV (reference sequence). CDR3 length: 17 residues.

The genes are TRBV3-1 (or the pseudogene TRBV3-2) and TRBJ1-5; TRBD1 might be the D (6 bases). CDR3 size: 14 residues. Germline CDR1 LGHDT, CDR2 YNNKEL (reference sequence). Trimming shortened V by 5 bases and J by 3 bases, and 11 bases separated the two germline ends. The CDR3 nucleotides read TGTGCCAGCAGCGGGGGCATATCCAATCAGCCCCAGCATTTT. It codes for CASSGGISNQPQHF.

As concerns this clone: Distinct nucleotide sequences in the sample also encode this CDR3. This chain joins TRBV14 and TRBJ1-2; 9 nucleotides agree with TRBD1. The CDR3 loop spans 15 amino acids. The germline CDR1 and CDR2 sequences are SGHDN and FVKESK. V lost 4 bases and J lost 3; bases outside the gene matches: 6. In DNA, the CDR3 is TGTGCCAGCAGCCTCCCGGGACAGGGACACTATGGCTACACCTTC. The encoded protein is CASSLPGQGHYGYTF.

CDR3 DNA: TGTGCCACCACCCCTGGACGCAATCAGCCCCAGCATTTT. Its translation is CATTPGRNQPQHF. J is TRBJ1-5 and V is TRBV24-1; D not certain. The CDR3 loop spans 13 amino acids. Germline V CDR1 and CDR2: KGHDR, SFDVKD. V was pared by 8 bases and J by 2 bases, with 9 bases between.

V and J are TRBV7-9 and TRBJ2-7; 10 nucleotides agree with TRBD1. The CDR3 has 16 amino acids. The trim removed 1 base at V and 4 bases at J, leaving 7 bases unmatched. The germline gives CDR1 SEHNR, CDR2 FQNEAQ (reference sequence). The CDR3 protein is CASSLGRTGGRYEQYF. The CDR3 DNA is TGTGCCAGCAGCTTAGGGCGGACAGGGGGAAGGTACGAGCAGTACTTC.

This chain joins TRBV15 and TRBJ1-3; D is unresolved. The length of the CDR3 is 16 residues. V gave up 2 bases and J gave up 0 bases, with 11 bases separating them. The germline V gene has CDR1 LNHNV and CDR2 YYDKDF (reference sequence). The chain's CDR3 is CATSRQNGLSGNTIYF. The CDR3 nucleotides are TGTGCCACCAGCAGACAGAATGGCCTCTCTGGAAACACCATATATTTT.

The CDR3 region has the DNA TGTGCCAGCAGCTATCGAGGGGGTGAGCAGTTCTTC. It specifies CASSYRGGEQFF. The chain links TRBV7-9 to TRBJ2-1; TRBD1 is a possible D gene (6 bases). Trimming left V 4 bases short and J 9 bases short, with 10 bases between. The germline CDR1 and CDR2 sequences are SEHNR and FQNEAQ (reference sequence). CDR3 size: 12 residues.

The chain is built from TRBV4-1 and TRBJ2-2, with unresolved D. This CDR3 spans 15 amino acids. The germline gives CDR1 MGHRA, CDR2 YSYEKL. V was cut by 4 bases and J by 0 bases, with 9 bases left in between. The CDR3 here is CASSLAVTNTGELFF. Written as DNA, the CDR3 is TGCGCCAGCAGCCTTGCCGTCACGAACACCGGGGAGCTGTTTTTT.

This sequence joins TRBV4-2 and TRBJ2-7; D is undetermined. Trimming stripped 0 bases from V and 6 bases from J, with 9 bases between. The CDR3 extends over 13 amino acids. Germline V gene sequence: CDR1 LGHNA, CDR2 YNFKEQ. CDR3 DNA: TGTGCCAGCAGCCAAGATTGGGGAATCGAGCAGTACTTC. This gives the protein CASSQDWGIEQYF.

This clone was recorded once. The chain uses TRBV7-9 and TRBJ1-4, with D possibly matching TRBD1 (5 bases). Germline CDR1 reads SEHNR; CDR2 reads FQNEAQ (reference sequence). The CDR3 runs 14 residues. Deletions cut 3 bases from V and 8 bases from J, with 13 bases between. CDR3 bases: TGTGCCAGCAGCTTTAGCGGGGGACGGGAAAAACTGTTTTTT. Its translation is CASSFSGGREKLFF.

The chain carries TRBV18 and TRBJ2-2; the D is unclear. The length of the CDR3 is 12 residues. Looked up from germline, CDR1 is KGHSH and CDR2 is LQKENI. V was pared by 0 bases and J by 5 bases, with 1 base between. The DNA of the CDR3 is TGTGCCAGCTCACCACCGACCGGGGAGCTGTTTTTT. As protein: CASSPPTGELFF.

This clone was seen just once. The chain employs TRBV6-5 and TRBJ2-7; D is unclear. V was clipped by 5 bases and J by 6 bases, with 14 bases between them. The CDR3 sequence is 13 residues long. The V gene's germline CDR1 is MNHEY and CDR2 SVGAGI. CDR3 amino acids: CASSHLGSSEQYF. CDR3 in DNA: TGTGCCAGCAGTCACCTAGGCAGCAGCGAGCAGTACTTC.

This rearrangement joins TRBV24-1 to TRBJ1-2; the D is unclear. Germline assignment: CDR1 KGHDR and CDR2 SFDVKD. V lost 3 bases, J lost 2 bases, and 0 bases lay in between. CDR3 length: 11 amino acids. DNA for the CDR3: TGTGCCACCAGTGATAACTATGGCTACACCTTC. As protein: CATSDNYGYTF.

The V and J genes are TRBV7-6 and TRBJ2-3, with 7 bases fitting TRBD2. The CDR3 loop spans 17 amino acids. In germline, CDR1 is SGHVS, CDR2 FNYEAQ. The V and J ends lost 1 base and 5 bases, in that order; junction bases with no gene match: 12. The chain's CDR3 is CASSLGTGGGSGDTQYF. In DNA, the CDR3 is TGTGCCAGCAGCTTAGGAACGGGAGGCGGTTCAGGAGATACGCAGTATTTT.

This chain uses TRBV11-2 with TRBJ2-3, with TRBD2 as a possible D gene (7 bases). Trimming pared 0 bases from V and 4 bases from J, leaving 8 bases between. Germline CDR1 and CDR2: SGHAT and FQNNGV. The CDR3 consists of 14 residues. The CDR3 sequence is CASSLEGGPDTQYF. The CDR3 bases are TGTGCCAGCAGCTTAGAGGGGGGGCCAGATACGCAGTATTTT.

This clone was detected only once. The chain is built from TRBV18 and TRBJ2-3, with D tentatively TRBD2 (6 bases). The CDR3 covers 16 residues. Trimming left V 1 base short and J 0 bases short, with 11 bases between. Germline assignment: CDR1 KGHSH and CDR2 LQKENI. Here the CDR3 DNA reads TGTGCCAGCTCACCACAGAGGCTAGCGAGCACAGATACGCAGTATTTT. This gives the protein CASSPQRLASTDTQYF.

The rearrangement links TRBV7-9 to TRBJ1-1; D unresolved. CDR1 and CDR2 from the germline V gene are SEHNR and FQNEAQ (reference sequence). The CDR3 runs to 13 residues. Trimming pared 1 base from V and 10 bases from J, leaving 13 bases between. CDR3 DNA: TGTGCCAGCAGCTTAGGGCCAGCGGGGAGAGCTTTCTTT. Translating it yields CASSLGPAGRAFF.

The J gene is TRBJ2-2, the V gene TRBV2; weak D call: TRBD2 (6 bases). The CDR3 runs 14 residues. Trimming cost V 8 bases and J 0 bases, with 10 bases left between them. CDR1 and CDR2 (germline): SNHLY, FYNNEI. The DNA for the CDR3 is TGTGCCAGCCAGAGGACTACGAACACCGGGGAGCTGTTTTTT. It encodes CASQRTTNTGELFF.

The DNA for the CDR3 is TGTGCCAGCAGCCAAGACGGGTCTCAGAGCTCCTACGAGCAGTACTTC. As protein: CASSQDGSQSSYEQYF. J is TRBJ2-7 and V is TRBV3-1 (or the pseudogene TRBV3-2); no reliable D call. V was cut by 0 bases and J by 0 bases, with 12 bases left in between. CDR3 length: 16 amino acids. The germline V gene has CDR1 LGHDT and CDR2 YNNKEL (reference sequence).